Presented here are 18 T cell receptor beta chains from one specimen sequenced in a study of T cell clones after liver transplantation. The data were produced by immunoSEQ multiplex PCR, yet TCRdb's version contains in-frame clones alone and is incomplete. The sample includes more than 95,000 clones, approximately 78% seen only once; the top ten take 0.99%. The specimen comprised CD4+ T cells from blood, sampled before liver transplant. These receptors were taken from a human donor who received a liver transplant.

This clone was counted only a few times. This sequence joins TRBV6-1 and TRBJ1-2; TRBD1 agrees at 10 bases. The CDR3 is 13 residues long. After removal of 8 bases from V and 6 bases from J, the junction contained 6 bases not matched to a gene. Germline lookup yields CDR1 MNHNS and CDR2 SASEGT. The CDR3 protein is CASADRGRDGYTF. CDR3 bases: TGTGCCAGCGCTGACAGGGGGCGTGATGGCTACACCTTC.

In its sample, this clone was seen a few times. The chain recombines TRBV2 with TRBJ1-1; D unresolved. This CDR3 has 12 amino acids. Looked up from germline, CDR1 is SNHLY and CDR2 is FYNNEI. Trimming took 7 bases from V and 2 from J, leaving 8 bases between them. In DNA form, the CDR3 reads TGTGCCAGCACAGGCATTAACACTGAAGCTTTCTTT. It translates to CASTGINTEAFF.

The CDR3 region has the DNA TGTGCCAGCAGTGAATCTGGGGGCGGCTATGGCTACACCTTC. The encoded protein is CASSESGGGYGYTF. The V and J genes are TRBV6-4 and TRBJ1-2, with D perhaps TRBD1 (6 bases). The germline V gene has CDR1 MRHNA and CDR2 SNTAGT. Trimming left V 3 bases short and J 4 bases short, with 12 bases between. CDR3 length equals 14 residues.

V usage is TRBV25-1 and J usage is TRBJ1-2; the match to TRBD1 covers 9 bases. Germline V gives CDR1 MGHDK, CDR2 SYGVNS. The V gene end was trimmed by 3 bases and the J gene end by 6 bases; junction bases not matched to a gene: 5. The CDR3 spans 14 residues. The CDR3 sequence: CASSDPGTGNGYTF. The CDR3 nucleotides are TGTGCCAGCAGTGACCCCGGGACAGGGAATGGCTACACCTTC.

The chain joins TRBV27 to TRBJ2-5, with TRBD1 matching over 10 bases. The length of the CDR3 is 16 residues. J was trimmed by 6 bases and V by 6 bases; bases with no gene match: 13. Per germline, CDR1 MNHEY and CDR2 SMNVEV (reference sequence). In DNA form, the CDR3 reads TGTGCCAGCAGCAACCATGGGACAGGGGACGGGAAGACCCAGTACTTC. This sequence encodes CASSNHGTGDGKTQYF.

The chain joins TRBV30 to TRBJ1-3; D unresolved. Trimming removed 0 bases at V and 0 bases at J, with 6 bases between. This CDR3 is 14 amino acids long. Per the germline V gene, CDR1 is GTSNPN and CDR2 is SVGIG (reference sequence). CDR3: CAWSVLSSGNTIYF. The CDR3 region has the DNA TGTGCCTGGAGTGTACTGAGCTCTGGAAACACCATATATTTT.

On this clone: Other DNA sequences within the sample encode an identical CDR3. The chain carries TRBV15 and TRBJ2-7; 7 bases fit TRBD1. Germline-derived CDR1 and CDR2 are LNHNV and YYDKDF (reference sequence). Germline trimming cut 1 base from V and 3 bases from J; bases unmatched to any gene: 3. The CDR3 length is 14 residues. CDR3 DNA: TGTGCCACCAGCAGAGCGGGACAGAACTACGAGCAGTACTTC. It yields the protein CATSRAGQNYEQYF.

V gene TRBV5-4 combines with J gene TRBJ2-3; 7 bases match TRBD2. The CDR3 runs to 12 residues. V gave up 2 bases and J gave up 6 bases; unmatched junction bases: 0. The germline gives CDR1 SGHNT, CDR2 YYREEE (reference sequence). The CDR3 coding sequence is TGTGCCAGCAGCTTCGGGGGGGATACGCAGTATTTT. This codes for CASSFGGDTQYF.

The chain uses TRBV6-1 and TRBJ1-5; no firm D call. Germline CDR1 reads MNHNS; CDR2 reads SASEGT. V dropped 7 bases and J dropped 6 bases, with 19 bases sitting between them. This CDR3 comprises 15 residues. The CDR3 loop reads CASKEQNTIGQPQHF. DNA for the CDR3: TGTGCCAGCAAAGAACAAAACACGATTGGTCAGCCCCAGCATTTT.

The rearrangement uses TRBV18 and TRBJ2-1; D possibly corresponds to TRBD2 (6 bases). The germline V and J ends were trimmed by 2 bases and 0 bases, with 17 bases remaining between them. Germline V lookup: CDR1 KGHSH, CDR2 LQKENI. CDR3 length: 18 amino acids. For the CDR3, the DNA is TGTGCCAGCTCACCAGCGGGGTTAGCGCTGAGCTCCTACAATGAGCAGTTCTTC. Encoded protein: CASSPAGLALSSYNEQFF.

This clone was found once. This chain joins TRBV5-4 and TRBJ1-2; no firm D call. The CDR3 is 15 residues long. V lost 2 bases and J 6 bases, leaving 17 bases between the germline ends. Germline assignment: CDR1 SGHNT and CDR2 YYREEE (reference sequence). The DNA of the CDR3 is TGTGCCAGCAGCTTTCGAGACACCTCCCATCATGGCTACACCTTC. Protein: CASSFRDTSHHGYTF.

The genes are TRBV28 and TRBJ1-2; D might be TRBD1 (5 bases). Germline CDR1 reads MDHEN; CDR2 reads SYDVKM. V was trimmed by 2 bases and J by 10 bases, leaving 11 bases between them. The CDR3 totals 12 residues. The chain's CDR3 is CASSLITGPYTF. The CDR3 bases are TGTGCCAGCAGTTTAATCACAGGTCCCTACACCTTC.

This sequence joins TRBV2 and TRBJ2-3; D is unclear. The CDR3 extends over 14 amino acids. The V and J ends lost 5 bases and 3 bases respectively, with 12 bases between them. CDR1 SNHLY and CDR2 FYNNEI come from the germline V gene. CDR3 bases: TGTGCCAGCAGTCCCGTTGGACGGACAGATACGCAGTATTTT. Its translation is CASSPVGRTDTQYF. Looking up the rest from reference TRBV2 and TRBJ2-3 gives the full variable domain: EPEVTQTPSHQVTQMGQEVILRCVPISNHLYFYWYRQILGQKVEFLVSFYNNEISEKSEIFDDQFSVERPDGSNFTLKIRSTKLEDSAMYFCASSPVGRTDTQYFGPGTRLTVL.

A remark on this clone: Different DNA sequences within this sample yield the same CDR3. The genes are TRBV5-6 and TRBJ1-1, with D perhaps TRBD1 (5 bases). Germline CDR1 and CDR2: SGHDT and YYEEEE. V lost 3 bases, J lost 1 base, and 7 bases lay in between. CDR3 size: 13 residues. The chain's CDR3 is CASSSTGNTEAFF. The CDR3 DNA follows: TGTGCCAGCAGCTCTACAGGGAACACTGAAGCTTTCTTT.

This clone was observed once. CDR3 sequence reads: CASSPSGRGETQYF. CDR3 DNA sequence: TGTGCCAGCAGTCCTAGCGGGAGGGGGGAGACCCAGTACTTC. V gene TRBV9 combines with J gene TRBJ2-5, with 12 nucleotides matching TRBD2. CDR3 length: 14 amino acids. The J segment lost 5 bases and the V segment lost 5 bases, leaving 4 bases of the junction unmatched. Germline V CDR1 and CDR2: SGDLS, YYNGEE.

The genes are TRBV27 and TRBJ1-5; TRBD1 is a possible D gene (6 bases). CDR3 length: 15 amino acids. Germline values: CDR1 MNHEY, CDR2 SMNVEV (reference sequence). The V gene lost 6 bases and the J gene lost 4 bases, with 16 bases spanning the gap. The CDR3 protein is CASSPNYRVNQPQHF. CDR3 DNA sequence: TGTGCCAGCAGCCCCAATTACAGGGTTAATCAGCCCCAGCATTTT.

The chain carries TRBV18 and TRBJ2-5, with D perhaps TRBD1 or TRBD2 (5 bases each). Germline-derived CDR1 and CDR2 are KGHSH and LQKENI. The CDR3 spans 13 residues. Trimming left V 3 bases short and J 2 bases short, with 7 bases between. The DNA for the CDR3 is TGTGCCAGCTCACCGGGGGTTCAAGAGACCCAGTACTTC. Its translation is CASSPGVQETQYF. Looking up the rest from reference TRBV18 and TRBJ2-5 gives the full variable domain: NAGVMQNPRHLVRRRGQEARLRCSPMKGHSHVYWYRQLPEEGLKFMVYLQKENIIDESGMPKERFSAEFPKEGPSILRIQQVVRGDSAAYFCASSPGVQETQYFGPGTRLLVL.

This clone appeared once. The chain links TRBV7-9 to TRBJ2-1, with 9 bases fitting TRBD1. The CDR3 covers 14 residues. Trimming removed 7 bases from V and 4 bases from J; junction bases left unmatched: 5. From germline, CDR1 is SEHNR and CDR2 FQNEAQ (reference sequence). CDR3 protein: CASTTGGAYNEQFF. The CDR3 nucleotides are TGTGCCAGCACGACAGGGGGAGCTTACAATGAGCAGTTCTTC. Supplemented by reference TRBV7-9 and TRBJ2-1, the full variable domain reads DTGVSQNPRHKITKRGQNVTFRCDPISEHNRLYWYRQTLGQGPEFLTYFQNEAQLEKSRLLSDRFSAERPKGSFSTLEIQRTEQGDSAMYLCASTTGGAYNEQFFGPGTRLTVL.